The sequence of this TCR beta chain was determined in a study of blood T cell repertoires in COVID-19. Study information: There were acute and convalescent COVID-19 samples, and they came from the United States, Italy and Spain. Sample material is recorded as cDNA or gDNA derived from T cells, B-cell-depleted T cells, or PBMCs.

Profiled with immunoSEQ multiplex PCR; TCRdb holds only in-frame clones, not every one. Among 90,000 to 110,000 clones listed, approximately 80% were seen once. This TCR came from a man of 80 years or more with acute or convalescent COVID-19. The source material was peripheral blood.

DNA of the CDR3: TGTGCCAGCAGTCCCGTGACTTTGGCTAGGATTTCCTACAATGAGCAGTTCTTC. Protein: CASSPVTLARISYNEQFF. V usage is TRBV28 and J usage is TRBJ2-1; D is undetermined. Germline CDR1 reads MDHEN; CDR2 reads SYDVKM. The CDR3 is made up of 18 amino acids. V gave up 5 bases and J gave up 1 base, with 21 bases separating them.